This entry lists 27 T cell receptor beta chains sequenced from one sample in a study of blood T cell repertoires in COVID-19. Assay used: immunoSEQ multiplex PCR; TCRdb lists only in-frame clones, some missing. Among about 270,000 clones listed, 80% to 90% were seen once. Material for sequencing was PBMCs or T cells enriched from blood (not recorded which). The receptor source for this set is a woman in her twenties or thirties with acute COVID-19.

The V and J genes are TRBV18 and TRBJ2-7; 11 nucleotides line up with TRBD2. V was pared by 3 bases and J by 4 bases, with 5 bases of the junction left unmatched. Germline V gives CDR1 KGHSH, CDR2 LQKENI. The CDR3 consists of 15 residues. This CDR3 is CASSPPGLAVYEQYF. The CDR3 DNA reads TGTGCCAGCTCACCCCCGGGACTAGCGGTTTACGAGCAGTACTTC.

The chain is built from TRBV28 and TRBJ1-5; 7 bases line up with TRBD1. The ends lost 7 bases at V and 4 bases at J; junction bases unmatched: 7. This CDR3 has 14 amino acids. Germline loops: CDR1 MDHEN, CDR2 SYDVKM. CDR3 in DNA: TGTGCCAGCACCCCAGGGGGGAATAATCAGCCCCAGCATTTT. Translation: CASTPGGNNQPQHF. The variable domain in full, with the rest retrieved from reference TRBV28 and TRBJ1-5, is DVKVTQSSRYLVKRTGEKVFLECVQDMDHENMFWYRQDPGLGLRLIYFSYDVKMKEKGDIPEGYSVSREKKERFSLILESASTNQTSMYLCASTPGGNNQPQHFGDGTRLSIL.

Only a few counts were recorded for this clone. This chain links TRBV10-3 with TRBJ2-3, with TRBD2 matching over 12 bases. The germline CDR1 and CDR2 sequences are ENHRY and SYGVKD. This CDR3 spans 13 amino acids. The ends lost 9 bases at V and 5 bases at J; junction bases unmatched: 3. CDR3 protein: CAMRTSGIDTQYF. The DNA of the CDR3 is TGTGCCATGAGGACTAGCGGGATAGATACGCAGTATTTT.

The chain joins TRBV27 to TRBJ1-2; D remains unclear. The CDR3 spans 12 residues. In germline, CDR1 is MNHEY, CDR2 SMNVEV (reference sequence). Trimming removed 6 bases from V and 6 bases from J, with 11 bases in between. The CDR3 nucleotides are TGTGCCAGCAGGTCGGTCGAGGATGGCTACACCTTC. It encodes CASRSVEDGYTF.

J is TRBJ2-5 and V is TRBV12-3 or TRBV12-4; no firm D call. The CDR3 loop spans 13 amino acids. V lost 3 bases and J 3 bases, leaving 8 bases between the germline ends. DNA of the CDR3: TGTGCCAGCAGTTTTTCTACAGAAGAGACCCAGTACTTC. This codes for CASSFSTEETQYF.

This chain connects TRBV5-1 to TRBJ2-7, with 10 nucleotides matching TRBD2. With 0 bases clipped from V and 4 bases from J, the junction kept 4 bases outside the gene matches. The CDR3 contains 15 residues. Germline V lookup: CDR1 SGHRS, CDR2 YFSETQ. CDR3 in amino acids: CASSLAKGLAYEQYF. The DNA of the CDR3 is TGCGCCAGCAGCTTGGCCAAGGGACTAGCGTACGAGCAGTACTTC. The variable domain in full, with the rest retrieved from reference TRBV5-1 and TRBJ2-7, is KAGVTQTPRYLIKTRGQQVTLSCSPISGHRSVSWYQQTPGQGLQFLFEYFSETQRNKGNFPGRFSGRQFSNSRSEMNVSTLELGDSALYLCASSLAKGLAYEQYFGPGTRLTVT.

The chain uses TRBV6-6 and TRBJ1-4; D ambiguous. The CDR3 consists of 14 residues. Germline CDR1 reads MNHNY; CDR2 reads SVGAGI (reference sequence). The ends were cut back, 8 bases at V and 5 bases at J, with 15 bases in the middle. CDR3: CASRLAGGNEKLFF. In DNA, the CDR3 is TGTGCCAGCCGACTCGCGGGCGGAAATGAAAAACTGTTTTTT.

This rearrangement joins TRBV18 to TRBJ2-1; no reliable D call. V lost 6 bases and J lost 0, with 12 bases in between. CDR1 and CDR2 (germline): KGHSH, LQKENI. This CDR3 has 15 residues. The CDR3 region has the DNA TGTGCCAGCTCTCTCCTTAGAAGCTCCTACAATGAGCAGTTCTTC. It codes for CASSLLRSSYNEQFF.

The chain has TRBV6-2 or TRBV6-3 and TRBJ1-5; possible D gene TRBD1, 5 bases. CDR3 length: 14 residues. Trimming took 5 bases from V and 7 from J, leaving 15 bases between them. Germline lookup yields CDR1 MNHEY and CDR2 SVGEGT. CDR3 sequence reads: CASSPPGIGQPQHF. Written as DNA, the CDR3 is TGTGCCAGCAGTCCCCCAGGGATAGGACAGCCCCAGCATTTT.

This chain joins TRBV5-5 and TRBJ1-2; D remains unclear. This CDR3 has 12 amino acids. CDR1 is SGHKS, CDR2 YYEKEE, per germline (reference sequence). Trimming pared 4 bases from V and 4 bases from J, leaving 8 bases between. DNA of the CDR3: TGTGCCAGCAGCCCCGGGTCCTATGGCTACACCTTC. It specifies CASSPGSYGYTF.

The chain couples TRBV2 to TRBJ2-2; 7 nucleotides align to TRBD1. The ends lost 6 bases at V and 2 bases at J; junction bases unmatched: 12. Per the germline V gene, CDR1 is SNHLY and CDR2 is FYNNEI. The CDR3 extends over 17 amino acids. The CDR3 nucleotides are TGTGCCAGCAGGAGGGGTTATCGACAGGGTAACACCGGGGAGCTGTTTTTT. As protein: CASRRGYRQGNTGELFF.

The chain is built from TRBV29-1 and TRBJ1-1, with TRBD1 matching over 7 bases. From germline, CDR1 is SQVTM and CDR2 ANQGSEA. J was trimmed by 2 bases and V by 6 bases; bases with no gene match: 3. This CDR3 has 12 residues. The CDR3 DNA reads TGCAGCGTAAACAGGGGTAACACTGAAGCTTTCTTT. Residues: CSVNRGNTEAFF.

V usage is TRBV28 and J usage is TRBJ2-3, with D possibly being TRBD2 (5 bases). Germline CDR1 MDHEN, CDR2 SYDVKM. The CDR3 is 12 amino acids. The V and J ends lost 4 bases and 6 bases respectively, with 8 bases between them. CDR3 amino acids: CASSYLADTQYF. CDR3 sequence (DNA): TGTGCCAGCAGTTACTTAGCGGATACGCAGTATTTT.

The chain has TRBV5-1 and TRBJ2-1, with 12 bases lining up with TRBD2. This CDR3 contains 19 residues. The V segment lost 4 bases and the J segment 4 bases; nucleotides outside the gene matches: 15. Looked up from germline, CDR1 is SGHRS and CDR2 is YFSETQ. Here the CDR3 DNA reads TGCGCCAGCAGCCCCCAGGGGGTGCGGACTAGCGGGGCTTACAATGAGCAGTTCTTC. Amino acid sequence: CASSPQGVRTSGAYNEQFF.

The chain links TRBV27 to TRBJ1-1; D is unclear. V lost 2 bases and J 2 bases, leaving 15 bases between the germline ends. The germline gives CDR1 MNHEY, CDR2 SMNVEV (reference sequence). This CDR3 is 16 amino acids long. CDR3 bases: TGTGCCAGCAGTTTAGTTGCCGGGAATCTTAACACTGAAGCTTTCTTT. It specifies CASSLVAGNLNTEAFF.

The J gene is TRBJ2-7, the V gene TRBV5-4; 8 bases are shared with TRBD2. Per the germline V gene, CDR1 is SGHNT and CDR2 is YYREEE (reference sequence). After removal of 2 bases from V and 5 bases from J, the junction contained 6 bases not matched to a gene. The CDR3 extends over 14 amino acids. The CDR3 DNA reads TGTGCCAGCAGCTTAAGCGGGAGTAGTAACGAGCAGTACTTC. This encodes CASSLSGSSNEQYF.

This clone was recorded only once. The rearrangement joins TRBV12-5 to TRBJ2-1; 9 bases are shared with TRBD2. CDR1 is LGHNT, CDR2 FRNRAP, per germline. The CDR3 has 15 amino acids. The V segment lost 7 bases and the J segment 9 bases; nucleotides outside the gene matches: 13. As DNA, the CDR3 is TGTGCTAGTGCCCCAAGGGCGGGAGGGCCCGGTGAGCAGTTCTTC. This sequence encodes CASAPRAGGPGEQFF.

The CDR3 sequence: CASRREDRGQYNEQFF. The CDR3 DNA reads TGTGCCAGCCGTCGGGAAGACAGGGGACAGTACAATGAGCAGTTCTTC. The genes are TRBV18 and TRBJ2-1, with 8 bases aligning to TRBD1. The germline V gene encodes CDR1 KGHSH and CDR2 LQKENI. V trimming: 8 bases; J trimming: 4 bases; junction bases outside the gene matches: 13. This CDR3 spans 16 amino acids.

CDR3 sequence (DNA): TGTGCCAGCAGCCAAGAAAATCGTGGCTACACCTTC. This gives the protein CASSQENRGYTF. The chain combines TRBV3-1 (or the pseudogene TRBV3-2) with TRBJ1-2; no definite D call. CDR3 length equals 12 residues. From germline, CDR1 is LGHDT and CDR2 YNNKEL (reference sequence). V lost 0 bases to trimming and J lost 7 bases, with 6 bases between them.

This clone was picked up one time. CDR3 sequence reads: CASRGDRGHHEQYF. The CDR3 DNA reads TGTGCCAGCAGGGGGGACAGGGGGCACCACGAGCAGTACTTC. The chain has TRBV6-1 and TRBJ2-7; 12 bases match TRBD1. CDR1 and CDR2 from the germline V gene are MNHNS and SASEGT. With 6 bases clipped from V and 5 bases from J, the junction kept 5 bases outside the gene matches. CDR3 length: 14 amino acids.

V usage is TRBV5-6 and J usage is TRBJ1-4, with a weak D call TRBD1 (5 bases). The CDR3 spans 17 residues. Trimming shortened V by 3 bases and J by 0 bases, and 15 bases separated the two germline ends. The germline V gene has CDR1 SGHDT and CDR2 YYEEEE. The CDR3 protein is CASSSVDSVATNEKLFF. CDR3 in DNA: TGTGCCAGCAGCTCTGTAGACAGCGTTGCAACTAATGAAAAACTGTTTTTT.

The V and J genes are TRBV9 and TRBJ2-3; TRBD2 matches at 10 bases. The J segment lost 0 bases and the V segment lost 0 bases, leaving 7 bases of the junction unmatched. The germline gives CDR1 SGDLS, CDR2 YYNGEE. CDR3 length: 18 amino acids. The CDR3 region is CASSVGAGGIDSTDTQYF. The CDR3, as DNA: TGTGCCAGCAGCGTAGGAGCGGGAGGGATAGATAGCACAGATACGCAGTATTTT.

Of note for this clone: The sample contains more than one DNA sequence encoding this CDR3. The CDR3 DNA follows: TGCAGCGTCGGGGGGGGAACTGGAAACACCATATATTTT. Translated: CSVGGGTGNTIYF. This rearrangement joins TRBV29-1 to TRBJ1-3, with D tentatively TRBD1 (5 bases). This CDR3 contains 13 residues. Germline loops: CDR1 SQVTM, CDR2 ANQGSEA. Trimming left V 6 bases short and J 2 bases short, with 11 bases between.

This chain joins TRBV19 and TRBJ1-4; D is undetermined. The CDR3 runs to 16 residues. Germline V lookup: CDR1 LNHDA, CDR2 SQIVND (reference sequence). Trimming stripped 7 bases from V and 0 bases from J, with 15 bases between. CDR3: CASTDFLGATNEKLFF. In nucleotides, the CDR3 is TGTGCCAGTACTGACTTCTTGGGAGCAACTAATGAAAAACTGTTTTTT.

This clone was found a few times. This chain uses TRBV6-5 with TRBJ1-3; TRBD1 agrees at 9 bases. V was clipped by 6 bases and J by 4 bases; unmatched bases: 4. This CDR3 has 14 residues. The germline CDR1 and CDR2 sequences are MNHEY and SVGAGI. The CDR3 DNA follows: TGTGCCAGCAGGGGGACAGGGTCCGGAAACACCATATATTTT. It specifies CASRGTGSGNTIYF.

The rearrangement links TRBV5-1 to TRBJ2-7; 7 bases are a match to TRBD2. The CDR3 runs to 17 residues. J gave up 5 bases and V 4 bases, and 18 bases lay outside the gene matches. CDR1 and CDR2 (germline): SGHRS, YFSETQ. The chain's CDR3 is CASSPETSTPLADEQYF. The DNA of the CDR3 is TGCGCCAGCAGCCCGGAGACTAGCACCCCCCTGGCCGACGAGCAGTACTTC.

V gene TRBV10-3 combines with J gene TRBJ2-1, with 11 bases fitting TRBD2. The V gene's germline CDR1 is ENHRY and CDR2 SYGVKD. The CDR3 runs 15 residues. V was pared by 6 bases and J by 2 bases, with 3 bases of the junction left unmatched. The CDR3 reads CAISQTSGTYNEQFF. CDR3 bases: TGTGCCATCAGCCAGACTAGCGGGACCTACAATGAGCAGTTCTTC.